The 25 T cell receptor beta chains given below trace back to one sample, sequenced in a study of CD8 T cells in ankylosing spondylitis. TCRdb used MiXCR to reprocess the 5' RACE reads, holding one entry per CDR3 protein. This table holds 210,000 or so distinct CDR3 sequences, less than 9.5% found once. The source material was blood, either unsorted or a sorted T cell fraction (not recorded which). All receptors derive from a female donor with ankylosing spondylitis or in good health (not recorded which).

The sample holds a few counts of this clonotype. The chain recombines TRBV29-1 with TRBJ1-2; a possible D gene is TRBD1 (6 bases). Looked up from germline, CDR1 is SQVTM and CDR2 is ANQGSEA. V was cut by 2 bases and J by 8 bases, with 18 bases left in between. The CDR3 runs to 14 residues. CDR3 in amino acids: CSVERGGRGEGYTF. The CDR3 region has the DNA TGCAGCGTTGAACGGGGAGGCAGGGGAGAGGGCTACACCTTC.

Worth noting for this clonotype: A much larger clone lies a single base off, so this may be a read error. The chain carries TRBV12-3 or TRBV12-4 and TRBJ2-3; 8 positions agree with TRBD1. This CDR3 spans 17 amino acids. CDR3 in DNA: TGTGTCAGCAGTTTACGGAACTTAGGGACAGGTGCAGATACGCAGTATTTT. It specifies CVSSLRNLGTGADTQYF.

This clonotype was recorded at least ten times. The CDR3 is CASNPGPRGNSPLHF. CDR3 coding DNA: TGTGCCAGCAACCCTGGACCCAGGGGTAATTCACCCCTCCACTTT. This chain joins TRBV28 and TRBJ1-6; possibly TRBD1 for D (6 bases). The germline gives CDR1 MDHEN, CDR2 SYDVKM. Trimming pared 7 bases from V and 6 bases from J, leaving 16 bases between. This CDR3 contains 15 residues.

This clonotype has only a few counts. The CDR3 sequence is CASSLGGTTRWNTEAFF. The CDR3 nucleotides are TGCGCCAGCAGCTTGGGGGGGACCACCCGGTGGAACACTGAAGCTTTCTTT. V usage is TRBV5-1 and J usage is TRBJ1-1, with TRBD1 as a possible D gene (5 bases). With 0 bases removed from V and 1 base from J, the gap between germline ends came to 16 bases. Germline CDR1 reads SGHRS; CDR2 reads YFSETQ. The CDR3 sequence is 17 residues long.

This clonotype was recorded many times. The chain combines TRBV12-3 or TRBV12-4 with TRBJ1-2; 9 bases are shared with TRBD1. V lost 3 bases, J lost 8 bases, and 4 bases stayed unmatched. CDR3 length equals 13 residues. The CDR3 protein is CASSLGQGIGYTF. CDR3 bases: TGTGCCAGCAGTTTGGGACAGGGAATCGGCTACACCTTC.

There are many counts of this clonotype. The rearrangement links TRBV7-8 to TRBJ1-1, with D tentatively TRBD1 (5 bases). The CDR3 covers 16 residues. V was pared by 7 bases and J by 0 bases, with 18 bases between. Germline V gives CDR1 SGHVS, CDR2 FQNEAQ. CDR3 loop: CASISGRGRVNTEAFF. The CDR3 nucleotides read TGTGCCAGCATCTCGGGGCGAGGCAGGGTGAACACTGAAGCTTTCTTT.

This clonotype was counted ten times or more. This chain links TRBV20-1 with TRBJ2-1; 9 bases map to TRBD2. The J segment lost 0 bases and the V segment lost 1 base, leaving 16 bases of the junction unmatched. This CDR3 spans 20 amino acids. Germline CDR1 is DFQATT and CDR2 is SNEGSKA (reference sequence). The CDR3 sequence: CSARGRPELAGSSSYNEQFF. DNA of the CDR3: TGCAGTGCTAGAGGCAGACCAGAACTAGCGGGCTCCAGCTCCTACAATGAGCAGTTCTTC.

This clonotype has more than one count but fewer than ten. The CDR3 here is CASRPGLGEKNTGELFF. CDR3 in DNA: TGCGCCAGCAGACCCGGACTAGGAGAAAAGAACACCGGGGAGCTGTTTTTT. The V call is TRBV10-2, the J call TRBJ2-2; TRBD2 matches 7 bases. With V trimmed by 6 bases and J by 1 base, 11 bases remained unmatched. The CDR3 consists of 17 residues. Looked up from germline, CDR1 is WSHSY and CDR2 is SAAADI.

The V call is TRBV11-1, the J call TRBJ2-5; 7 bases map to TRBD1. V trimming: 5 bases; J trimming: 2 bases; junction bases outside the gene matches: 8. The CDR3 runs to 15 residues. Germline loops: CDR1 SGHAT, CDR2 FQDESV (reference sequence). The CDR3: CASSKTGTAQETQYF. CDR3 DNA: TGTGCCAGCAGCAAGACCGGGACAGCACAAGAGACCCAGTACTTC.

This clonotype came up many times. This chain uses TRBV24-1 with TRBJ2-5, with 10 bases identical to TRBD2. The length of the CDR3 is 15 residues. Germline V gives CDR1 KGHDR, CDR2 SFDVKD. J was trimmed by 0 bases and V by 12 bases; bases with no gene match: 9. CDR3 bases: TGTGCCCCCCAACAAGGACTAGCGGACCAAGAGACCCAGTACTTC. This codes for CAPQQGLADQETQYF.

This clonotype occurred many times. V and J are TRBV20-1 and TRBJ2-7; TRBD2 aligns across 10 bases. Germline CDR1 DFQATT, CDR2 SNEGSKA (reference sequence). The CDR3 consists of 16 residues. J was trimmed by 0 bases and V by 3 bases; bases with no gene match: 8. The CDR3 region is CSASPPASGSSYEQYF. CDR3 sequence (DNA): TGCAGTGCTAGCCCCCCGGCTAGCGGGAGCTCCTACGAGCAGTACTTC.

This clonotype was found many times. The rearrangement links TRBV18 to TRBJ1-5, with 7 nucleotides matching TRBD1. With 3 bases clipped from V and 2 bases from J, the junction kept 1 base outside the gene matches. The CDR3 is 14 amino acids. CDR1 and CDR2 (germline): KGHSH, LQKENI. The DNA of the CDR3 is TGTGCCAGCTCACCCGGACAGGGCAATCAGCCCCAGCATTTT. It is translated as CASSPGQGNQPQHF.

Details on this clonotype: One junction end does not reproduce the germline sequence, and a read error may be involved. The rearrangement joins TRBV7-9 to TRBJ2-2, with unresolved D. This CDR3 is 12 amino acids long. Germline V gene data show CDR1 as SEHNR and CDR2 as FQNEAQ (reference sequence). The CDR3 reads CTSSPSAGELFF. In nucleotides, the CDR3 is TGTACCAGCAGCCCGTCCGCCGGGGAGCTGTTTTTT.

The sample holds many counts of this clonotype. The V gene is TRBV12-3 or TRBV12-4, the J gene TRBJ1-3; D might be TRBD1 (6 bases). This CDR3 is 14 amino acids long. Trimming shortened V by 7 bases and J by 0 bases, and 10 bases separated the two germline ends. The CDR3: CASIQDSSGNTIYF. As DNA, the CDR3 is TGTGCCAGCATCCAGGACAGCTCTGGAAACACCATATATTTT.

This clonotype has at least ten counts. V gene TRBV3-1 combines with J gene TRBJ1-5; D possibly corresponds to TRBD1 (6 bases). This CDR3 is built from 14 residues. Germline CDR1 and CDR2: LGHDT and YNNKEL (reference sequence). Trimming removed 2 bases from V and 4 bases from J, with 9 bases in between. The CDR3 loop is CASSQQGWNQPQHF. The CDR3 bases are TGTGCCAGCAGCCAACAGGGGTGGAATCAGCCCCAGCATTTT.

This clonotype showed up many times. The chain carries TRBV5-6 and TRBJ2-1; D is unresolved. The germline V and J ends were trimmed by 1 base and 8 bases, with 7 bases remaining between them. Germline V gives CDR1 SGHDT, CDR2 YYEEEE. The CDR3 spans 12 residues. CDR3 DNA: TGTGCCAGCAGCTTGTCGTTGGATGAGCAGTTCTTC. Protein sequence: CASSLSLDEQFF.

This clonotype was recorded many times. This sequence joins TRBV6-5 and TRBJ2-7; weak D call: TRBD1 (6 bases). V lost 2 bases and J 3 bases, leaving 8 bases between the germline ends. There are 13 residues in the CDR3. Germline lookup yields CDR1 MNHEY and CDR2 SVGAGI. CDR3 in amino acids: CASSYGQNYEQYF. In DNA form, the CDR3 reads TGTGCCAGCAGTTACGGACAGAACTACGAGCAGTACTTC.

This clonotype has ten or more counts. The CDR3 region is CASRSRLAGWNEQYF. CDR3 in DNA: TGTGCCAGCAGATCAAGACTAGCGGGATGGAACGAGCAGTACTTC. The chain links TRBV6-1 to TRBJ2-7; 11 bases align to TRBD2. This CDR3 region has 15 residues. The trim removed 6 bases at V and 5 bases at J, leaving 9 bases unmatched. Looked up from germline, CDR1 is MNHNS and CDR2 is SASEGT.

This clonotype was seen repeatedly, ten times or more. The chain joins TRBV12-3 or TRBV12-4 to TRBJ2-2; no clear D. V was shortened by 1 base and J by 7 bases, with 7 bases between the two germline ends. The CDR3 is made up of 13 amino acids. The CDR3 spells CASSLVTDGELFF. The CDR3 coding sequence is TGTGCCAGCAGTTTAGTAACAGACGGGGAGCTGTTTTTT.

This clonotype was picked up many times. The V gene is TRBV5-1, the J gene TRBJ1-1, with no clear D. The CDR3 contains 15 residues. V lost 4 bases and J lost 1, with 14 bases in between. The germline V gene encodes CDR1 SGHRS and CDR2 YFSETQ. The CDR3 bases are TGCGCCAGCAGCCAGCTTGGTGGGGAGAACACTGAAGCTTTCTTT. Translation gives CASSQLGGENTEAFF.

This clonotype was found many times. The chain is built from TRBV2 and TRBJ2-2, with TRBD2 matching over 9 bases. Trimming removed 7 bases from V and 2 bases from J; junction bases left unmatched: 5. The CDR3 length is 15 residues. From germline, CDR1 is SNHLY and CDR2 FYNNEI. CDR3 sequence reads: CASKGLALNTGELFF. CDR3 coding DNA: TGTGCCAGCAAAGGACTAGCGTTAAACACCGGGGAGCTGTTTTTT.

The J gene is TRBJ2-7, the V gene TRBV11-2; 8 nucleotides match TRBD2. From germline, CDR1 is SGHAT and CDR2 FQNNGV. The V segment lost 3 bases and the J segment 7 bases; nucleotides outside the gene matches: 11. There are 15 residues in the CDR3. The DNA for the CDR3 is TGTGCCAGCAGCTTGGGACTAGTGGCGTCGAGGGAGCAGTACTTC. Its translation is CASSLGLVASREQYF. Supplemented by reference TRBV11-2 and TRBJ2-7, the full variable domain reads EAGVAQSPRYKIIEKRQSVAFWCNPISGHATLYWYQQILGQGPKLLIQFQNNGVVDDSQLPKDRFSAERLKGVDSTLKIQPAKLEDSAVYLCASSLGLVASREQYFGPGTRLTVT.

This clonotype was recorded at least ten times. The chain combines TRBV20-1 with TRBJ2-3; TRBD2 matches 8 bases. Germline V gene data show CDR1 as DFQATT and CDR2 as SNEGSKA (reference sequence). This CDR3 has 15 amino acids. In nucleotides, the CDR3 is TGCAGCGGATCGGAGGGAGCGGGAGTTGGGGATACGCAGTATTTT. Translation: CSGSEGAGVGDTQYF.

The table lists this clonotype with many counts. J is TRBJ1-1 and V is TRBV7-9; tentative D call: TRBD1 (5 bases). CDR3 size: 13 residues. Trimming cost V 7 bases and J 1 base, with 10 bases left between them. The germline V gene encodes CDR1 SEHNR and CDR2 FQNEAQ (reference sequence). The CDR3 bases are TGTGCCAGCATCGGACACCCGAACACTGAAGCTTTCTTT. Residues: CASIGHPNTEAFF.

This clonotype was seen ten or more times. This rearrangement joins TRBV12-3 or TRBV12-4 to TRBJ2-7, with D hard to call. V gave up 2 bases and J gave up 3 bases, with 5 bases separating them. This CDR3 spans 12 amino acids. CDR3 bases: TGTGCCAGCAGTTTAATCGGCTACGAGCAGTACTTC. Protein product: CASSLIGYEQYF.